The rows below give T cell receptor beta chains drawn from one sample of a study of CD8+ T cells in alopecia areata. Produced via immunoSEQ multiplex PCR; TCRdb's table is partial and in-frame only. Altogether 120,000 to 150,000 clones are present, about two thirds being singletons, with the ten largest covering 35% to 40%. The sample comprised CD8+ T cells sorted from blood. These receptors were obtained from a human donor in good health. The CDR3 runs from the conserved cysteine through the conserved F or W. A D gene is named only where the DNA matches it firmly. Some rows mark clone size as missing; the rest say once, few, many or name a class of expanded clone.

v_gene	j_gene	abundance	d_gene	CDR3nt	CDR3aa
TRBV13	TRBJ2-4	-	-	TGTGCCAGCAGCTCCACGGGGGAGGCCAAAAACATTCAGTACTTC	CASSSTGEAKNIQYF
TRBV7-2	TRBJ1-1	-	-	TGTGCCAGCAACGGGAGGACAGCGAACACTGAAGCTTTCTTT	CASNGRTANTEAFF
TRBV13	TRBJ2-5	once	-	TGTGCCAGCAGCTCCACAGGGTTTAAGACCCAGTACTTC	CASSSTGFKTQYF
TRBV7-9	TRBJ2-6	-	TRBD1	TGTGCCAGCAGCTCAATAGCCGGGACAGGGTACTTTGGGGCCAACGTCCTGACTTTC	CASSSIAGTGYFGANVLTF
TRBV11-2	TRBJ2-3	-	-	TGTGCCAGCAGCCCCCCCCCGGGACACTCAGCGACAGATACGCAGTATTTT	CASSPPPGHSATDTQYF
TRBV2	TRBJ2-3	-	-	TGTGCCAGCAGTGACGCGGGTCACACAGATACGCAGTATTTT	CASSDAGHTDTQYF
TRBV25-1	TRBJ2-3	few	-	TGTGCCAGCAGTGATTCTACAACAGATACGCAGTATTTT	CASSDSTTDTQYF
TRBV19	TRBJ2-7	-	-	TGTGCCAGTAGCCCGACTAGGGGGGTGTACGAGCAGTACTTC	CASSPTRGVYEQYF
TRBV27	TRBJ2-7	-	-	TGTGCCAGCAGTTTCGACAGGCGGAACGAGCAGTACTTC	CASSFDRRNEQYF
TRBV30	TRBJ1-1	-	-	TGTGCCTGGAGTGTACCCGAGATGAACACTGAAGCTTTCTTT	CAWSVPEMNTEAFF
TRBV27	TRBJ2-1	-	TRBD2	TGTGCCAGCAGTCGGACTAGCGGGGAAGATGAGCAGTTCTTC	CASSRTSGEDEQFF
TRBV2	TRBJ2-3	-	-	TGTGCCAGCATTTCTGTGGGAGATACAGATACGCAGTATTTT	CASISVGDTDTQYF
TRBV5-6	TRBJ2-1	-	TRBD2	TGTGCCAGCAGCGTAGCGGGAGTCGTTTCGGTGTACAATGAGCAGTTCTTC	CASSVAGVVSVYNEQFF
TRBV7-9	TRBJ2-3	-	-	TGTGCCAGCAGCCCCTTGTGGTCCGATACGCAGTATTTT	CASSPLWSDTQYF
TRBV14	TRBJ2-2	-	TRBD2	TGTGCCAGCAGCCAGGGACTAGCGATAATCAGCGGGGAGCTGTTTTTT	CASSQGLAIISGELFF
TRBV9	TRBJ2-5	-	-	TGTGCCAGCAGCGTAGGCGCGGTGCTTGCAGAGACCCAGTACTTC	CASSVGAVLAETQYF
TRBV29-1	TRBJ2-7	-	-	TGCAGCGTTGAGGGGGGTATCCCCTACGAGCAGTACTTC	CSVEGGIPYEQYF
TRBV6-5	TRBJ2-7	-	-	TGTGCCTCACCCCAAACGGGGGAGGAAGGGGAGCAGTACTTC	CASPQTGEEGEQYF
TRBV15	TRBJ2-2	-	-	TGTGCCACCAGCACCTCTTCAGGGACCGGGGAGCTGTTTTTT	CATSTSSGTGELFF
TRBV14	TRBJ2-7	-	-	TGTGCCAGCAGCCAAGGAACAGGAATCTACGAGCAGTACTTC	CASSQGTGIYEQYF
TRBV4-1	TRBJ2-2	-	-	TGCGCCAGCAGCCAACAGCCCGGGCCCGGGGAGCTGTTTTTT	CASSQQPGPGELFF
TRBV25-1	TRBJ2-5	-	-	TGTGCCAGCAGAGGGGCTTACCCTGAAGAGACCCAGTACTTC	CASRGAYPEETQYF
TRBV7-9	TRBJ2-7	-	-	TGTGCCAGCAGCCCCGCGGAGGGCGAGCAGTACTTC	CASSPAEGEQYF
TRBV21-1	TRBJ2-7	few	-	TGTGCCAGCATCCACTCCTTGAGCTCCTACGAGCAGTACTTC	CASIHSLSSYEQYF
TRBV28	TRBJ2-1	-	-	TGTGCCACCGGGAAGCCAGTTTTGGGGCAGTTCTTC	CATGKPVLGQFF
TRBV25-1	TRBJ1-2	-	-	TGTGCCAGCAGTGATCCCCTCCCAGAAGTCTATGGCTACACCTTC	CASSDPLPEVYGYTF
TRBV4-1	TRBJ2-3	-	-	TGCGCCAGCAGCCACCCCGGGACGGAAATCACAGATACGCAGTATTTT	CASSHPGTEITDTQYF
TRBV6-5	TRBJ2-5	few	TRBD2	TGTGCCAGCAGTTCGGGACTAGCGCAAGAGACCCAGTACTTC	CASSSGLAQETQYF
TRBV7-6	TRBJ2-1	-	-	TGTGCCAGCAGCTTAGTGTCGGCAGGGAGTTACAATGAGCAGTTCTTC	CASSLVSAGSYNEQFF
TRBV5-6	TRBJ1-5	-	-	TGTGCCAGCAGCTTGGGAGGAACGGGCAATCAGCCCCAGCATTTT	CASSLGGTGNQPQHF
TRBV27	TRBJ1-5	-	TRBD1	TGTGCCAGCAGTACCCCGACAGGGGGCAACGATAGCAATCAGCCCCAGCATTTT	CASSTPTGGNDSNQPQHF